These 32 T cell receptor beta chains came from one sample sequenced in a study of cytomegalovirus exposure and HLA in healthy donors (dated by TCRdb to the late 2010s). The library was built by means of the immunoSEQ multiplex PCR assay. For the multiplex PCR, a mixture combining 60 forward primers for TCR Vbeta segments and 13 reverse primers for TCR Jbeta segments was used. This is the immuneACCESS table as TCRdb keeps it, with only in-frame sequences that have V and J called. A part of the clones is gone; compared with another copy, unresolved V genes explain less than half, and the rest is unexplained. The table for this sample records approximately 77,000 clones. The top ten clones comprise around 4.4% of the sample. What was sequenced was PBMCs. The receptors originated from a man aged 30 to 45 in good health and CMV-seronegative.

The chain links TRBV11-2 to TRBJ1-3; D remains unclear. In germline, CDR1 is SGHAT, CDR2 FQNNGV. The V end lost 2 bases, the J end lost 0 bases, and 8 bases lay between the germline ends. The CDR3 spans 15 residues. This chain's CDR3 is CASSLNSFSGNTIYF. Written as DNA, the CDR3 is TGTGCCAGCAGCTTAAACAGCTTCTCTGGAAACACCATATATTTT.

V is TRBV30 and J is TRBJ2-7; 11 nucleotides agree with TRBD2. Trimming at V came to 2 bases and at J to 1 base, leaving 10 bases not matched to a gene. Germline CDR1 GTSNPN, CDR2 SVGIG (reference sequence). CDR3 size: 17 residues. The CDR3 DNA sequence: TGTGCCTGGAGTAGACGCCGACTAGCGGGGCTATCCTACGAGCAGTACTTC. Translating it yields CAWSRRRLAGLSYEQYF.

The chain carries TRBV6-5 and TRBJ1-1; 10 bases are shared with TRBD1. Looked up from germline, CDR1 is MNHEY and CDR2 is SVGAGI. The CDR3 contains 13 residues. V was pared by 4 bases and J by 10 bases, with 6 bases of the junction left unmatched. The CDR3 DNA is TGTGCCAGCAGTTCCGACAGGGGGCCGGCAGCTTTCTTT. Protein sequence: CASSSDRGPAAFF.

The chain carries TRBV9 and TRBJ2-1; 11 positions agree with TRBD1. The ends lost 2 bases at V and 12 bases at J; junction bases unmatched: 10. Germline lookup yields CDR1 SGDLS and CDR2 YYNGEE. CDR3 length: 15 residues. The CDR3 protein is CASSVGQGAFYGQFF. The CDR3 DNA reads TGTGCCAGCAGCGTTGGACAGGGGGCCTTCTACGGGCAGTTCTTC.

The CDR3 DNA follows: TGCAGCGCAAGGGACAGCCTCTATGGCTACACCTTC. As protein: CSARDSLYGYTF. The chain is built from TRBV29-1 and TRBJ1-2; 7 nucleotides match TRBD1. CDR3 length: 12 amino acids. V lost 7 bases to trimming and J lost 4 bases; unmatched junction nucleotides: 6. The germline V gene encodes CDR1 SQVTM and CDR2 ANQGSEA. Using reference TRBV29-1 and TRBJ1-2 for the parts outside the CDR3, the full variable domain is SAVISQKPSRDICQRGTSLTIQCQVDSQVTMMFWYRQQPGQSLTLIATANQGSEATYESGFVIDKFPISRPNLTFSTLTVSNMSPEDSSIYLCSARDSLYGYTFGSGTRLTVV.

The chain employs TRBV28 and TRBJ2-1; 14 positions agree with TRBD2. The germline CDR1 and CDR2 sequences are MDHEN and SYDVKM. V shed 5 bases and J 6 bases; nucleotides not matched to a gene: 12. The CDR3 consists of 18 residues. This CDR3 is CASSLIRLAGGALNEQFF. CDR3 coding DNA: TGTGCCAGCAGTCTAATTCGACTAGCGGGAGGGGCACTCAATGAGCAGTTCTTC.

This chain connects TRBV9 to TRBJ1-2, with 8 bases that match TRBD1. The CDR3 has 13 amino acids. CDR1 is SGDLS, CDR2 YYNGEE, per germline. V lost 0 bases and J lost 5; bases outside the gene matches: 0. Here the CDR3 reads CASSVGTGYGYTF. The CDR3 DNA reads TGTGCCAGCAGCGTAGGGACAGGGTATGGCTACACCTTC.

This chain joins TRBV7-8 and TRBJ2-3, with D possibly being TRBD2 (6 bases). The CDR3 extends over 16 amino acids. V was shortened by 1 base and J by 7 bases, with 18 bases between the two germline ends. Germline V gene sequence: CDR1 SGHVS, CDR2 FQNEAQ. CDR3 nucleotide sequence: TGTGCCAGCAGCTTAGAGTTTACGCTAGCGCGATATACGCAGTATTTT. This codes for CASSLEFTLARYTQYF.

Concerning this clone: One end of the junction fails to match germline, which may point to a read error. The chain recombines TRBV4-1 with TRBJ2-7, with D perhaps TRBD1 (5 bases). Germline lookup yields CDR1 MGHRA and CDR2 YSYEKL. The CDR3 runs to 14 residues. The CDR3 region has the DNA TGCGCCAGCAGCCTTCGCTTTATTTTTGACAGCCGTTATTTC. Its protein product is CASSLRFIFDSRYF.

The chain links TRBV4-2 to TRBJ1-1, with D perhaps matching TRBD1 (6 bases). The CDR3 loop spans 16 amino acids. The V end lost 4 bases, the J end lost 1 base, and 16 bases lay between the germline ends. The germline V gene encodes CDR1 LGHNA and CDR2 YNFKEQ. This CDR3 is CASSPPTGWGNTEAFF. The CDR3 DNA reads TGTGCCAGCAGCCCCCCCACAGGGTGGGGGAACACTGAAGCTTTCTTT.

DNA of the CDR3: TGTGCCAGCAGCCAAGGTTCGACTAGCGGGGGTGCCAAAAACATTCAGTACTTC. Translated: CASSQGSTSGGAKNIQYF. The rearrangement joins TRBV14 to TRBJ2-4; 12 nucleotides match TRBD2. Germline CDR1 reads SGHDN; CDR2 reads FVKESK. This CDR3 region has 18 residues. V shed 1 base and J 1 base; nucleotides not matched to a gene: 5.

The V gene is TRBV5-1, the J gene TRBJ2-5, with 9 bases that match TRBD1. The germline V gene encodes CDR1 SGHRS and CDR2 YFSETQ. This CDR3 comprises 14 residues. The V and J ends lost 4 bases and 3 bases, in that order; junction bases with no gene match: 4. The CDR3 protein is CASSQGTGKETQYF. The CDR3 DNA reads as TGCGCCAGCAGCCAAGGGACAGGGAAAGAGACCCAGTACTTC.

The chain is built from TRBV11-1 and TRBJ2-1; 9 positions match TRBD2. The V gene end was trimmed by 0 bases and the J gene end by 5 bases; junction bases not matched to a gene: 8. The CDR3 has 17 residues. Germline loops: CDR1 SGHAT, CDR2 FQDESV (reference sequence). CDR3 coding DNA: TGTGCCAGCAGCTTAGCAAGGTGGCTAGCGGGAAACAATGAGCAGTTCTTC. Translated: CASSLARWLAGNNEQFF. The whole variable domain, remainder taken from reference TRBV11-1 and TRBJ2-1, is EAEVAQSPRYKITEKSQAVAFWCDPISGHATLYWYRQILGQGPELLVQFQDESVVDDSQLPKDRFSAERLKGVDSTLKIQPAELGDSAMYLCASSLARWLAGNNEQFFGPGTRLTVL.

The chain employs TRBV6-5 and TRBJ2-7; D is perhaps TRBD1 (6 bases). The CDR3 runs to 16 residues. The germline V gene has CDR1 MNHEY and CDR2 SVGAGI. Trimming left V 0 bases short and J 5 bases short, with 17 bases between. CDR3 region: CASSYSLRNRADEQYF. The CDR3 coding sequence is TGTGCCAGCAGTTACTCGCTCAGAAACAGGGCCGACGAGCAGTACTTC.

This chain uses TRBV19 with TRBJ2-5; 8 bases agree with TRBD1. Germline V lookup: CDR1 LNHDA, CDR2 SQIVND (reference sequence). The V segment lost 2 bases and the J segment 4 bases; nucleotides outside the gene matches: 9. The CDR3 runs to 16 residues. The CDR3, as DNA: TGTGCCAGTAGTATATTAGGACAGGGTTTTGGAGAGACCCAGTACTTC. It encodes CASSILGQGFGETQYF. The full variable domain, its missing parts supplied by reference TRBV19 and TRBJ2-5, is DGGITQSPKYLFRKEGQNVTLSCEQNLNHDAMYWYRQDPGQGLRLIYYSQIVNDFQKGDIAEGYSVSREKKESFPLTVTSAQKNPTAFYLCASSILGQGFGETQYFGPGTRLLVL.

This chain connects TRBV5-6 to TRBJ1-2, with TRBD1 identical over 8 bases. Germline assignment: CDR1 SGHDT and CDR2 YYEEEE. The trim removed 4 bases at V and 5 bases at J, leaving 4 bases unmatched. This CDR3 has 13 amino acids. The CDR3 nucleotides read TGTGCCAGCAGCCAACGACAGGGGTATGGCTACACCTTC. Residues: CASSQRQGYGYTF.

Note on this clone: One end of the junction varies from germline; a read error may be responsible. As DNA, the CDR3 is TGCAGCGTTGAAGGGACAGCACTAAACTATGGCTGCACCTTC. Encoded protein: CSVEGTALNYGCTF. The rearrangement links TRBV29-1 to TRBJ1-2; tentative D call: TRBD1 (6 bases). Germline V gives CDR1 SQVTM, CDR2 ANQGSEA. The CDR3 is 14 amino acids. The variable domain in full, with the rest retrieved from reference TRBV29-1 and TRBJ1-2, is SAVISQKPSRDICQRGTSLTIQCQVDSQVTMMFWYRQQPGQSLTLIATANQGSEATYESGFVIDKFPISRPNLTFSTLTVSNMSPEDSSIYLCSVEGTALNYGCTFGSGTRLTVV.

V usage is TRBV27 and J usage is TRBJ2-7; TRBD1 matches at 11 bases. Germline loops: CDR1 MNHEY, CDR2 SMNVEV (reference sequence). CDR3 length: 14 amino acids. Trimming removed 3 bases from V and 2 bases from J; junction bases left unmatched: 0. The CDR3 reads CASSLGQGAYEQYF. The CDR3 coding sequence is TGTGCCAGCAGTTTGGGACAGGGGGCCTACGAGCAGTACTTC.

The CDR3 is CASSLGGEVGYTF. CDR3 DNA sequence: TGTGCCAGCAGCTTAGGCGGGGAAGTGGGCTACACCTTC. The chain combines TRBV7-9 with TRBJ1-2; D remains unclear. Germline V gene data show CDR1 as SEHNR and CDR2 as FQNEAQ (reference sequence). This CDR3 contains 13 residues. V was pared by 1 base and J by 8 bases, with 11 bases between.

The rearrangement uses TRBV6-5 and TRBJ2-5, with D maybe TRBD2 (6 bases). V lost 0 bases and J 1 base, leaving 9 bases between the germline ends. Germline CDR1 and CDR2: MNHEY and SVGAGI. This CDR3 is 15 amino acids long. The CDR3 nucleotides are TGTGCCAGCAGTTACTCGGGGGGTCGCCAAGAGACCCAGTACTTC. As protein: CASSYSGGRQETQYF.

J is TRBJ1-1 and V is TRBV5-1, with TRBD1 matching 9 bases. CDR1 and CDR2 from the germline V gene are SGHRS and YFSETQ. The CDR3 contains 12 residues. The V gene end was trimmed by 4 bases and the J gene end by 8 bases; junction bases not matched to a gene: 3. The CDR3 DNA reads as TGCGCCAGCAGCCCAACAGGGGGCGAAGCTTTCTTT. Amino acid sequence: CASSPTGGEAFF.

The genes are TRBV5-1 and TRBJ2-1; TRBD2 matches 14 bases. Unmatched junction bases numbered 12, after V lost 4 bases and J lost 9 bases. The length of the CDR3 is 17 residues. Germline-derived CDR1 and CDR2 are SGHRS and YFSETQ. CDR3 residues: CASSKTFGLAGGGEQFF. The CDR3 DNA follows: TGCGCCAGCAGCAAGACTTTCGGACTAGCGGGAGGCGGTGAGCAGTTCTTC.

CDR3 sequence: CASSYGQATRSPLHF. CDR3 sequence (DNA): TGTGCCAGCAGTTACGGACAGGCTACGCGTTCACCCCTCCACTTT. The rearrangement links TRBV6-5 to TRBJ1-6; 7 bases are a match to TRBD1. The V gene end was trimmed by 2 bases and the J gene end by 9 bases; junction bases not matched to a gene: 7. There are 15 residues in the CDR3. Germline assignment: CDR1 MNHEY and CDR2 SVGAGI.

The chain carries TRBV7-2 and TRBJ2-5; no firm D call. The germline CDR1 and CDR2 sequences are SGHTA and FQGNSA. Trimming removed 1 base from V and 2 bases from J, with 8 bases in between. This CDR3 spans 14 amino acids. CDR3 coding DNA: TGTGCCAGCAGCTTAGATTTCGGGCAAGAGACCCAGTACTTC. Its translation: CASSLDFGQETQYF.

V gene TRBV5-1 combines with J gene TRBJ1-2, with D possibly matching TRBD1 (6 bases). CDR1 and CDR2 (germline): SGHRS, YFSETQ. This CDR3 has 16 residues. The V gene lost 0 bases and the J gene lost 5 bases, with 17 bases spanning the gap. The CDR3 sequence is CASSLGIDRLPYGYTF. The CDR3 region has the DNA TGCGCCAGCAGCTTGGGTATAGACAGGCTTCCATATGGCTACACCTTC.

This chain connects TRBV7-8 to TRBJ2-1; no clear D gene. This CDR3 contains 17 residues. The V gene's germline CDR1 is SGHVS and CDR2 FQNEAQ. Between the trimmed V and J ends, which lost 2 bases and 1 base, there was a span of 15 bases. This CDR3 reads CASSLRPFADSYNEQFF. The CDR3 DNA reads as TGTGCCAGCAGCTTAAGGCCCTTTGCGGATTCCTACAATGAGCAGTTCTTC.

This chain uses TRBV6-6 with TRBJ1-1; unclear D gene. CDR1 is MNHNY, CDR2 SVGAGI, per germline (reference sequence). The CDR3 spans 13 residues. V was clipped by 0 bases and J by 1 base, with 3 bases between them. The CDR3 nucleotides are TGTGCCAGCAGTTACTCGAGGAACACTGAAGCTTTCTTT. It yields the protein CASSYSRNTEAFF.

The rearrangement uses TRBV5-6 and TRBJ1-2; D not resolved. This CDR3 has 14 residues. V was pared by 0 bases and J by 3 bases, with 9 bases between. Germline values: CDR1 SGHDT, CDR2 YYEEEE. CDR3 bases: TGTGCCAGCAGCTTGGTACTGGCGGACTATGGCTACACCTTC. Its protein is CASSLVLADYGYTF. The full variable domain, rest sourced from reference TRBV5-6 and TRBJ1-2, is DAGVTQSPTHLIKTRGQQVTLRCSPKSGHDTVSWYQQALGQGPQFIFQYYEEEERQRGNFPDRFSGHQFPNYSSELNVNALLLGDSALYLCASSLVLADYGYTFGSGTRLTVV.

This chain links TRBV23-1 with TRBJ2-7, with TRBD1 identical over 7 bases. TRBV23-1 is placed among ORFs of uncertain function. The length of the CDR3 is 15 residues. V lost 6 bases and J lost 2; bases outside the gene matches: 10. CDR3 in amino acids: CASSPAQGSTYEQYF. The CDR3 DNA sequence: TGCGCCAGCAGCCCCGCACAGGGGTCGACCTACGAGCAGTACTTC.

CDR3 residues: CASSFDQDYGSYGYTF. The CDR3 nucleotides are TGTGCCAGCAGCTTCGATCAGGACTACGGTTCCTATGGCTACACCTTC. This chain uses TRBV7-2 with TRBJ1-2; D uncertain. Looked up from germline, CDR1 is SGHTA and CDR2 is FQGNSA. Trimming took 3 bases from V and 4 from J, leaving 18 bases between them. There are 16 residues in the CDR3.

This rearrangement joins TRBV28 to TRBJ1-6; 12 bases are a match to TRBD1. The CDR3 covers 16 residues. The ends lost 3 bases at V and 6 bases at J; junction bases unmatched: 3. Germline V gene sequence: CDR1 MDHEN, CDR2 SYDVKM. The DNA of the CDR3 is TGTGCCAGCAGTTTGGGGACAGGGGGCCTTAATTCACCCCTCCACTTT. Its translation is CASSLGTGGLNSPLHF.

The rearrangement uses TRBV7-9 and TRBJ1-6; unclear D gene. The CDR3 totals 13 residues. Germline-derived CDR1 and CDR2 are SEHNR and FQNEAQ (reference sequence). Trimming stripped 8 bases from V and 4 bases from J, with 9 bases between. CDR3 DNA: TGTGCCAGCGGACTATTTTATAATTCACCCCTCCACTTT. This sequence encodes CASGLFYNSPLHF. Full variable domain (remainder filled in from reference TRBV7-9 and TRBJ1-6): DTGVSQNPRHKITKRGQNVTFRCDPISEHNRLYWYRQTLGQGPEFLTYFQNEAQLEKSRLLSDRFSAERPKGSFSTLEIQRTEQGDSAMYLCASGLFYNSPLHFGNGTRLTVT.